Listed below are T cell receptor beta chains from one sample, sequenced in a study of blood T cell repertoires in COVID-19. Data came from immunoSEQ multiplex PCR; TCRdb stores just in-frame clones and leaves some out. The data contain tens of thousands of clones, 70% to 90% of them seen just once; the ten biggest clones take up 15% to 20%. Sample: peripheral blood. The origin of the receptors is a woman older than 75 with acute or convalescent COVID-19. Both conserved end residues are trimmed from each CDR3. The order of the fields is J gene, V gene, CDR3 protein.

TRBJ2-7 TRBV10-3 AISEGAYEQY
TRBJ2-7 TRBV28 ASSRDRGRSYEQY
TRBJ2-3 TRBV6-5 ASSYGRGTGLDTQY
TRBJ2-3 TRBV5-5 ASSPDIPSPDTQY
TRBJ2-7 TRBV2 ASSERQVLNEQY
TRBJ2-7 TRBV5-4 ASSLSRVEAGATSYEQY
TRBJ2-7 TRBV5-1 ASSLVGGPSYEQY
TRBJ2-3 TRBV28 ASSSLDRGTDTQY
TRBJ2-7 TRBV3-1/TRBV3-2 ASSQKRDRPSYEQY
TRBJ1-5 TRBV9 ASSALELRDREKIVIDQPQH
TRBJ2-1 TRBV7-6 ASSLLVQGNEQF
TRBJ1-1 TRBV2 ASIVWTGKVLATEAF
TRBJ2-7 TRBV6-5 ASSSLPIDRLQPS
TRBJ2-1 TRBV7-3 ASSTPGAKYNEQF
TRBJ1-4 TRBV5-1 ASSQTGTGVEKLF
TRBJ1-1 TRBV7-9 ASSLEGVSAEAF
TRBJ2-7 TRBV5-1 ASSSGQVGTYEQY
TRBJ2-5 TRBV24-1 ATSDSLAGQPGTQY
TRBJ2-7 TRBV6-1 ASSSRRTGGREQY
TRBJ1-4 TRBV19 ASRQLTNEKLF
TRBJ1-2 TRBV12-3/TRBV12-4 ASSPRDGYT
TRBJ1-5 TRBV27 ASSTTDYQPQH
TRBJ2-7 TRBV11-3 ASSARDSTRYEQY
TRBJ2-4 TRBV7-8 ASSPQGFQKDIQY
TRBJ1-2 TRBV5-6 ASSLGQNNYGYT
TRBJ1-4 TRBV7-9 ASSLVPEKLF
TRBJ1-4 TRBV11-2 ASSFFRTTNEKLF
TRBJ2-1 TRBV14 ASSQGLASGGANEQF
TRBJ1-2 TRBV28 ASSPRAGGSYGYT
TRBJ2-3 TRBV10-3 ATSPGQVTDTQY
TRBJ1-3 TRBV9 ASSKGGAGGNTIY
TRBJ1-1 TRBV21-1 ASSKEFRTGGSGTEAF
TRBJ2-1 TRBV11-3 ASSFQGSYNEQF
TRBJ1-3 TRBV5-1 ASSLAGPPGNTIY
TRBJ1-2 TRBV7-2 ASSTGRQSTYGYT
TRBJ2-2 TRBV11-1 ASSLFAGGIGELF
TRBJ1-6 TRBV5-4 ASSFRQGNSPLH